This TCR beta chain was recovered during a study of cytomegalovirus exposure and HLA in healthy donors. Generated by immunoSEQ multiplex PCR, the TCRdb table keeps only in-frame clones and is missing some. The sample has about 160,000 clones; about 86% are singletons. With respect to this clone: Its cognate antigen is unknown.

V was cut by 1 base and J by 5 bases, with 10 bases left in between. The V gene's germline CDR1 is LNHDA and CDR2 SQIVND (reference sequence). The CDR3 sequence is 14 residues long. Whole-study results and caveats: Reported performance of the classifier showed diagnosis of cytomegalovirus status with high specificity and sensitivity. Among the CMV-associated chains, three were confirmed in vitro as specific for CMV antigens.

The V gene is TRBV19, the J gene TRBJ2-3; a possible D gene is TRBD2 (6 bases). The source material was PBMCs. This sequence originates from a woman in her late teens or twenties in good health and CMV-seronegative. The CDR3 nucleotides are TGTGCCAGTAGTATAGGGTTGGGGGGAGATACGCAGTATTTT. Protein product: CASSIGLGGDTQYF.